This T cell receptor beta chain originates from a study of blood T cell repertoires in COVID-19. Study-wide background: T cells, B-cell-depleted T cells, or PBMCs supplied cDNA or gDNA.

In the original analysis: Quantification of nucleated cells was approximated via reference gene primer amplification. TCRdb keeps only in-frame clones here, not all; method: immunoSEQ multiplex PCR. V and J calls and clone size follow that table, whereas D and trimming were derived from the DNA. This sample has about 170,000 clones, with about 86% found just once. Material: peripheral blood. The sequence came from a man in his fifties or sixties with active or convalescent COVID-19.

CDR3 bases: TGTGCCAGCAGTTACCACGGGGGCTCTGGGGCCAACGTCCTGACTTTC. Translating gives CASSYHGGSGANVLTF. The chain recombines TRBV6-2 or TRBV6-3 with TRBJ2-6, with D perhaps matching TRBD2 (6 bases). This CDR3 comprises 16 residues. Germline lookup yields CDR1 MNHEY and CDR2 SVGEGT. V gave up 2 bases and J gave up 0 bases, with 8 bases separating them.